This is a list of T cell receptor beta chains from one sample in a study of T cells in Graves' hyperthyroidism and ophthalmopathy. TCRdb reprocessed the multiplex PCR reads via MiXCR and lists one record per CDR3 protein. The table has 500,000 to 550,000 distinct CDR3 sequences, about 20% seen once. Material for sequencing was blood. The source is a man between 18 and 35 years old with Graves' hyperthyroidism. CDR3s include the opening cysteine and the closing phenylalanine or tryptophan. The order of the fields is clone size, D gene, J gene, V gene, CDR3 protein, CDR3 DNA. A D gene is named only where the DNA matches it firmly. Clone size is shown for a subset of rows, as once, few, many or a class of expanded clone.

size: .
D: .
J: TRBJ1-2
V: TRBV6-1
CDR3: CASTNGGWYGYTF
DNA: TGTGCCAGCACCAACGGGGGGTGGTATGGCTACACCTTC

size: many
D: .
J: TRBJ1-1
V: TRBV6-5
CDR3: CASSYRQTLNTEAFF
DNA: TGTGCCAGCAGTTACCGACAGACACTGAACACTGAAGCTTTCTTT

size: many
D: .
J: TRBJ1-2
V: TRBV10-3
CDR3: CAISGQGFYGYTF
DNA: TGTGCCATCAGTGGCCAGGGATTCTATGGCTACACCTTC

size: .
D: .
J: TRBJ2-5
V: TRBV12-3/TRBV12-4
CDR3: CASSPILPGPETQYF
DNA: TGTGCCAGCAGTCCGATTCTTCCGGGGCCCGAGACCCAGTACTTC

size: .
D: .
J: TRBJ1-2
V: TRBV7-9
CDR3: CASSLGTAAGGYTF
DNA: TGTGCCAGCAGCTTAGGGACAGCTGCTGGGGGCTACACCTTC

size: few
D: .
J: TRBJ2-7
V: TRBV20-1
CDR3: CSANLGFYEQYF
DNA: TGCAGTGCCAACCTTGGGTTTTACGAGCAGTACTTC

size: many
D: .
J: TRBJ2-7
V: TRBV5-1
CDR3: CASSSGTPANEQYF
DNA: TGCGCCAGCAGCTCCGGGACTCCAGCGAACGAGCAGTACTTC

size: .
D: TRBD1
J: TRBJ1-1
V: TRBV5-1
CDR3: CASSSWTGVMNTEAFF
DNA: TGCGCCAGCAGCTCTTGGACAGGGGTGATGAACACTGAAGCTTTCTTT

size: few
D: .
J: TRBJ1-2
V: TRBV15
CDR3: CATSSEENVYGYTF
DNA: TGTGCCACCAGCAGTGAAGAAAACGTCTATGGCTACACCTTC

size: many
D: .
J: TRBJ1-1
V: TRBV3-1
CDR3: CASSQAAGRQNTEAFF
DNA: TGTGCCAGCAGCCAAGCGGCAGGTCGACAGAACACTGAAGCTTTCTTT

size: many
D: .
J: TRBJ1-1
V: TRBV9
CDR3: CASSPWEAQSFF
DNA: TGTGCCAGCAGCCCATGGGAGGCCCAGTCATTCTTT

size: .
D: .
J: TRBJ2-5
V: TRBV9
CDR3: CASSGGTVQETQYF
DNA: TGTGCCAGCAGCGGCGGGACAGTGCAAGAGACCCAGTACTTC

size: many
D: .
J: TRBJ2-6
V: TRBV6-1
CDR3: CASLNSFSGANVLTF
DNA: TGTGCCAGCTTGAACAGTTTCTCTGGGGCCAACGTCCTGACTTTC

size: many
D: TRBD1
J: TRBJ2-7
V: TRBV12-3/TRBV12-4
CDR3: CASSTTGVGYEQYF
DNA: TGTGCCAGCAGTACGACAGGGGTCGGTTACGAGCAGTACTTC

size: .
D: TRBD2
J: TRBJ2-4
V: TRBV11-2
CDR3: CASSERGTSGGLAKNIQYF
DNA: TGTGCCAGCAGTGAAAGGGGGACTAGCGGGGGCTTAGCCAAAAACATTCAGTACTTC

size: many
D: .
J: TRBJ2-2
V: TRBV7-6
CDR3: CASSLVSRSNTGELFF
DNA: TGTGCCAGCAGCTTAGTCTCCAGGTCCAACACCGGGGAGCTGTTTTTT

size: many
D: .
J: TRBJ2-7
V: TRBV27
CDR3: CASSPGTTSYGQYF
DNA: TGTGCCAGCAGCCCCGGGACGACCTCCTACGGGCAGTACTTC

size: many
D: .
J: TRBJ2-5
V: TRBV4-2
CDR3: CASAVGGTQETQYF
DNA: TGTGCCAGCGCCGTAGGGGGAACACAAGAGACCCAGTACTTC

size: many
D: TRBD1
J: TRBJ1-5
V: TRBV12-3/TRBV12-4
CDR3: CASSRGTASNQPQHF
DNA: TGTGCCAGCAGTCGCGGGACAGCTAGCAATCAGCCCCAGCATTTT

size: many
D: TRBD1
J: TRBJ1-5
V: TRBV20-1
CDR3: CSAQGAASNQPQHF
DNA: TGCAGTGCTCAGGGGGCAGCGAGCAATCAGCCCCAGCATTTT

size: many
D: TRBD1
J: TRBJ2-5
V: TRBV7-9
CDR3: CASSDRQGPGQETQYF
DNA: TGTGCCAGCAGCGATCGACAGGGACCGGGGCAAGAGACCCAGTACTTC

size: many
D: TRBD1
J: TRBJ2-7
V: TRBV10-2
CDR3: CASTGTGTYEQYF
DNA: TGCGCCAGCACAGGGACAGGGACCTACGAGCAGTACTTC

size: .
D: .
J: TRBJ2-7
V: TRBV2
CDR3: CASRSPTSYEQYF
DNA: TGTGCCAGCCGAAGTCCCACCTCCTACGAGCAGTACTTC

size: many
D: .
J: TRBJ2-7
V: TRBV4-1
CDR3: CASSQDFGVGEQYF
DNA: TGCGCCAGCAGCCAAGATTTCGGGGTTGGCGAGCAGTACTTC

size: many
D: TRBD1
J: TRBJ1-2
V: TRBV6-1
CDR3: CASSEARDSRGLTNYGYTF
DNA: TGTGCCAGCAGTGAAGCCCGGGACAGCCGTGGATTAACTAACTATGGCTACACCTTC

size: many
D: TRBD1
J: TRBJ1-3
V: TRBV11-2
CDR3: CASSSGTGISGNTIYF
DNA: TGTGCCAGCAGCTCAGGGACAGGGATCTCTGGAAACACCATATATTTT

size: few
D: .
J: TRBJ2-7
V: TRBV12-3/TRBV12-4
CDR3: CASSRSGYEQYF
DNA: TGTGCCAGCAGTCGATCAGGGTATGAGCAGTACTTC

size: many
D: TRBD2
J: TRBJ2-5
V: TRBV27
CDR3: CASSLSASGEKGTQYF
DNA: TGTGCCAGCAGTTTATCAGCTAGCGGGGAAAAGGGGACCCAGTACTTC

size: .
D: .
J: TRBJ1-1
V: TRBV30
CDR3: CAWSSDRGTEAFF
DNA: TGTGCCTGGAGTTCGGACCGAGGGACTGAAGCTTTCTTT

size: few
D: .
J: TRBJ2-7
V: TRBV28
CDR3: CASSPGWRGSYEQYF
DNA: TGTGCCAGCAGTCCAGGATGGCGGGGAAGCTACGAGCAGTACTTC

size: many
D: .
J: TRBJ1-3
V: TRBV20-1
CDR3: CSARVPSSGNTIYF
DNA: TGCAGTGCTAGAGTCCCCAGCTCTGGAAACACCATATATTTT

size: .
D: .
J: TRBJ2-5
V: TRBV20-1
CDR3: CSARARETQYF
DNA: TGCAGTGCTAGAGCCAGGGAGACCCAGTACTTC

size: .
D: .
J: TRBJ2-5
V: TRBV12-3/TRBV12-4
CDR3: CASALSGGEETQYF
DNA: TGTGCCAGCGCTCTATCGGGCGGAGAAGAGACCCAGTACTTC

size: many
D: .
J: TRBJ1-2
V: TRBV29-1
CDR3: CSVDPGIYGYTF
DNA: TGCAGCGTTGACCCGGGCATATATGGCTACACCTTC

size: many
D: .
J: TRBJ2-5
V: TRBV19
CDR3: CASLETQYF
DNA: TGTGCCAGTTTGGAGACCCAGTACTTC

size: .
D: .
J: TRBJ1-1
V: TRBV5-1
CDR3: CASSRDKNTESFF
DNA: TGCGCCAGCAGCCGGGACAAGAACACTGAATCTTTCTTT

size: many
D: .
J: TRBJ1-1
V: TRBV12-3/TRBV12-4
CDR3: CASSLPGAVREAFF
DNA: TGTGCCAGCAGCCTGCCGGGGGCCGTCCGAGAAGCTTTCTTT

size: .
D: .
J: TRBJ2-7
V: TRBV12-3/TRBV12-4
CDR3: CASGPRDTPWLQYF
DNA: TGTGCCAGCGGTCCCCGGGACACTCCCTGGTTGCAGTACTTC

size: many
D: .
J: TRBJ2-7
V: TRBV28
CDR3: CASSTPSSSYEQYF
DNA: TGTGCCAGCAGTACTCCCTCCAGCTCCTACGAGCAGTACTTC

size: many
D: .
J: TRBJ1-5
V: TRBV6-1
CDR3: CASSEWKPPVSNQPQHF
DNA: TGTGCCAGCAGTGAATGGAAGCCGCCAGTTAGCAATCAGCCCCAGCATTTT

size: many
D: .
J: TRBJ2-7
V: TRBV12-3/TRBV12-4
CDR3: CASSATWMRASYEQYF
DNA: TGTGCCAGCAGTGCCACTTGGATGCGGGCAAGCTACGAGCAGTACTTC

size: .
D: .
J: TRBJ2-2
V: TRBV19
CDR3: CASSIFGGATGELFF
DNA: TGTGCCAGTAGTATCTTCGGCGGGGCCACCGGGGAGCTGTTTTTT

size: .
D: .
J: TRBJ2-7
V: TRBV14
CDR3: CASSPYPQLSYEQYF
DNA: TGTGCCAGCAGCCCTTATCCACAGCTCTCCTACGAGCAGTACTTC

size: many
D: .
J: TRBJ2-5
V: TRBV28
CDR3: CASRETVQEETQYF
DNA: TGTGCCAGCAGAGAGACAGTACAAGAAGAGACCCAGTACTTC

size: many
D: .
J: TRBJ1-1
V: TRBV20-1
CDR3: CSAFGRGVTEAFF
DNA: TGCAGTGCTTTCGGACGGGGTGTAACTGAAGCTTTCTTT

size: .
D: .
J: TRBJ1-2
V: TRBV28
CDR3: CASSSTGANYGYTF
DNA: TGTGCCAGCAGTTCCACTGGAGCTAACTATGGCTACACCTTC

size: many
D: .
J: TRBJ2-4
V: TRBV11-2
CDR3: CASSHLTDQGIQYF
DNA: TGTGCCAGCAGCCATTTGACAGACCAGGGCATTCAGTACTTC

size: many
D: TRBD1
J: TRBJ2-7
V: TRBV11-2
CDR3: CASSLGDRGGEQYF
DNA: TGTGCCAGCAGCTTAGGGGACAGAGGAGGAGAGCAGTACTTC

size: .
D: .
J: TRBJ2-7
V: TRBV29-1
CDR3: CSVVGHPNYEQYF
DNA: TGCAGCGTTGTCGGACACCCAAACTACGAGCAGTACTTC

size: many
D: .
J: TRBJ1-1
V: TRBV6-5
CDR3: CASTPGPQNTEAFF
DNA: TGTGCCAGCACCCCGGGGCCGCAGAACACTGAAGCTTTCTTT

size: .
D: .
J: TRBJ2-7
V: TRBV7-2
CDR3: CASSPPGFSYEQYF
DNA: TGTGCCAGCAGCCCCCCGGGGTTTTCCTACGAGCAGTACTTC

size: once
D: TRBD2
J: TRBJ2-7
V: TRBV20-1
CDR3: CSAPPVAGTYEQYF
DNA: TGCAGTGCCCCCCCAGTAGCGGGAACCTACGAGCAGTACTTC

size: many
D: .
J: TRBJ2-7
V: TRBV11-2
CDR3: CASSLDRVIGLLAYEQYF
DNA: TGTGCCAGCAGCTTAGACAGGGTCATTGGCCTCCTGGCCTACGAGCAGTACTTC